This T cell receptor beta chain was captured by sequencing in a study of human CD4 T cells and Enterobacteriaceae. Notes on the study in general: Ex vivo, broadly cross-reactive clonotypes appeared more expanded than specific ones.

Comments on this clone: Its antigen is not known.

The memory gate held CD4+ cells that were not CD45RA+CCR7+CD95- naive cells, over 95% pure. Sorting first excluded CD8+, CD14+, CD16+, CD56+, CD19+ and CD25-bright cells. Germline CDR1 is SEHNR and CDR2 is FQNEAQ (reference sequence). Trimming took off 7 bases at V and 0 bases at J, with 13 bases between the two ends. The CDR3 contains 14 residues. Detection sensitivity for ex vivo total memory CD4+ was one cell in 200,000. The assay was immunoSEQ multiplex PCR, and TCRdb's table has in-frame clones only and misses some. The sample yields about 29,000 clones, around 80% seen once. The origin of this receptor is a human donor in good health. The V gene is TRBV7-9, the J gene TRBJ2-7, with D perhaps matching TRBD2 (5 bases). Source material: memory CD4+ T cells from blood. The CDR3 reads CASNIGGSSYEQYF. For the CDR3, the DNA is TGTGCCAGCAACATCGGAGGTAGCTCCTACGAGCAGTACTTC.